The entry below describes one T cell receptor beta chain. This clone has ten or more counts. The antigen this receptor binds is unknown. Per-base quality was not reported, and no clone a single base away is much larger than it. The same CDR3 also results from other DNA sequences found in this sample. On a MiSeq, deep resolution sequencing aimed for a depth between 1 in 1 million and 1 in 200,000 T cells, with each clonotype covered 10x on average. The immunoSEQ hsTCRB Kit was used to generate TCR beta libraries. On the authors' methods: Data were analyzed with ImmunoSEQ Data Assistant and ImmunoSEQ Analyzer, with V, D and J genes assigned per IMGT definitions. Clonality, which ranges from 0 to 1, was calculated by subtracting the normalized Shannon entropy of productive rearrangement frequencies from one. Only overrepresented clonotypes making up at least 0.05% of the repertoire of each patient were included in the public clonotype analysis. More than ten repertoires from age-matched healthy donors, obtained from immuneACCESS, served as clonality controls. TCRdb re-hosts the immuneACCESS table, in-frame sequences only. Its copies lack some clones; in the studies checked, an unresolved V gene accounts for under half of them, and the cause for the rest is not known. V and J calls and clone size are those listed in that table; D and trimming were worked out from the DNA. Within this sample are 110,000 to 150,000 clones, with 76% of them counted one time only. Around 4.9% of the sample is taken by the ten largest.

The sample is drawn from a study of cytotoxic CD8 clonotypes in ibrutinib-treated CLL (TCRdb year 2021). Regarding the complete study: The cohort was composed of about a dozen relapsed/refractory and about 15 treatment-naive patients; IGHV unmutated status was identified in 17 patients. Partial responses were observed in roughly 24 patients and complete responses in 2; after a median follow-up of roughly 72 months, remission was maintained in 14 patients and progression was observed in 12. An average of 255,043 productive templates and 94,082 productive rearrangements was obtained per sample. Samples at response were collected after a median of about 12 months of treatment, with a range of 6 to 36 months. Longitudinal samples were available for about 30% of the roughly 86 trial participants. Cryopreserved peripheral blood mononuclear cells were collected before treatment, at response, and at either disease progression or sustained remission. Patients were still on ibrutinib when every remission and progressive disease sample was collected.

The sample's time point label, in plain terms: around 2 years on ibrutinib. For TCR beta library preparation, about 2 micrograms of genomic DNA was extracted from cryopreserved PBMCs. Longitudinal blood samples from CLL patients on ibrutinib monotherapy were analyzed using high-throughput TCR beta sequencing. The patients took part in an open-label, single-center phase 2 trial of ibrutinib monotherapy. As encoded in the germline V gene (reference sequence), CDR1 is GTSNPN while CDR2 is SVGIG. The V end loses 4 bases and the J end loses 3 bases, and a stretch of 13 bases separates them. CDR3 length: 14 amino acids, cysteine to phenylalanine. Only the CDR3 region is kept as DNA, spanning 42 bases read in frame from base 1. Broader findings and caveats from the paper: At baseline, clonality was higher than in age-matched healthy donors and showed a strong correlation with circulating CD8+ T-cell counts. Lymph node repertoires were not examined, and the timing of sampling was not matched between patients in sustained remission and those whose disease progressed. Public clonotypes were rare and either shrank or stayed stable during treatment, and the rise in clonality at ibrutinib response reflected expansion of private clonotypes. An increase in clonality was observed at ibrutinib response, with clonality remaining stable during sustained remission and falling back toward baseline at progression.

Sequencing was performed on PBMCs, taken after 24 months of ibrutinib treatment. The clonotype originates from a human donor with chronic lymphocytic leukemia. The chain is encoded by TRBV30 joined to TRBJ2-4, with a tentative D gene TRBD2 over 5 matching bases. The DNA is as follows: TGTGCCTGGAATTGGGGTCGGGGCAAAAACATTCAGTACTTC. This gives the protein CAWNWGRGKNIQYF.